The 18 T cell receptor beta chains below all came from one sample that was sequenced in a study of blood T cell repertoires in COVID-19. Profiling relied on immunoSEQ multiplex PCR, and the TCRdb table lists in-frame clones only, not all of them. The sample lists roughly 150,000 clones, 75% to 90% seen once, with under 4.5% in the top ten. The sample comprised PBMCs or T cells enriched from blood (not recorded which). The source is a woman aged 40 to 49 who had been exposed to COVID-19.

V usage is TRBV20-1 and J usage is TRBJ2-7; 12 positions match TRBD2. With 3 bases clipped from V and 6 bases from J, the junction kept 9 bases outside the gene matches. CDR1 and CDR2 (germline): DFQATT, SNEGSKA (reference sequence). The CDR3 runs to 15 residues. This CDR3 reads CSASASTSGSTEQYF. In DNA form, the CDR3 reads TGCAGTGCTAGTGCCTCGACTAGCGGGAGCACCGAGCAGTACTTC.

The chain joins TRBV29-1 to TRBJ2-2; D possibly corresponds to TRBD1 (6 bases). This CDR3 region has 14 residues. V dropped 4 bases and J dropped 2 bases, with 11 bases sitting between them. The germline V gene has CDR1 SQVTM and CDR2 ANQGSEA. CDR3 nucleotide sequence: TGCAGCGTTGGGGCAGGGGCTAACACCGGGGAGCTGTTTTTT. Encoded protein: CSVGAGANTGELFF.

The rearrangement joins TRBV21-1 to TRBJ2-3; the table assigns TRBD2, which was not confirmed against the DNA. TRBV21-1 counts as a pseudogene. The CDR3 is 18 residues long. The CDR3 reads CASGTTGTSGTGADTQYF. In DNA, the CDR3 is TGTGCCAGCGGAACGACCGGGACTAGCGGAACAGGGGCAGATACGCAGTATTTT.

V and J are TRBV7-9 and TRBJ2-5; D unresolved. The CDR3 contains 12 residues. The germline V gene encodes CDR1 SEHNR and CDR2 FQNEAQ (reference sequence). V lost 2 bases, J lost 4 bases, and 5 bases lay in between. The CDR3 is CASSLIGETQYF. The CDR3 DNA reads TGTGCCAGCAGCTTAATCGGAGAGACCCAGTACTTC.

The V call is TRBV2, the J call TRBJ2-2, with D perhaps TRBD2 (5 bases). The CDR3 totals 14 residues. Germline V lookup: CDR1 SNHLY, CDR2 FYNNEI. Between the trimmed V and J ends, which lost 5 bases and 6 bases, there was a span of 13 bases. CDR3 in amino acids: CASSYSDHPGELFF. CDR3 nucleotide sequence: TGTGCCAGCAGTTATAGCGACCACCCCGGGGAGCTGTTTTTT.

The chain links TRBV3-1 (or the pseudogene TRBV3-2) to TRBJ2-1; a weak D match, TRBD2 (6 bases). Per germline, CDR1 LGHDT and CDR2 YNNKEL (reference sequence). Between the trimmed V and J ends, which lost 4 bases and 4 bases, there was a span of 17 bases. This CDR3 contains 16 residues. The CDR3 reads CASSPIGGVGYNEQFF. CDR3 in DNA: TGTGCCAGCAGCCCGATCGGGGGAGTGGGATACAATGAGCAGTTCTTC.

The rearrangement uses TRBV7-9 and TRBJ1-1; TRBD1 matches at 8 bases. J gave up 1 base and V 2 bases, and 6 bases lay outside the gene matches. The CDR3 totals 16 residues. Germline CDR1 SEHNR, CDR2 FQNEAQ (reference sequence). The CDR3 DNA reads TGTGCCAGCAGCTTACCACAACAGGGGGGGAACACTGAAGCTTTCTTT. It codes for CASSLPQQGGNTEAFF.

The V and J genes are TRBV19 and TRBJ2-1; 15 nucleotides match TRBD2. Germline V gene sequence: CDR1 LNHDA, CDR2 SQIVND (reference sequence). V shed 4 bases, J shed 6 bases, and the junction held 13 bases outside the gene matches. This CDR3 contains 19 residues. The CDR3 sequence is CASSRVGTSGRMGPNEQFF. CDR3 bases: TGTGCCAGTAGTAGGGTCGGGACTAGCGGGAGGATGGGCCCCAATGAGCAGTTCTTC.

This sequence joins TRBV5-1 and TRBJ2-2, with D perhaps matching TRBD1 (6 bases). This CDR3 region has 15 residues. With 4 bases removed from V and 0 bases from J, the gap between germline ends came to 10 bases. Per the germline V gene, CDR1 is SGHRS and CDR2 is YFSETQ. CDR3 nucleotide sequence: TGCGCCAGCAGCCACGGACAGTCGAACACCGGGGAGCTGTTTTTT. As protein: CASSHGQSNTGELFF.

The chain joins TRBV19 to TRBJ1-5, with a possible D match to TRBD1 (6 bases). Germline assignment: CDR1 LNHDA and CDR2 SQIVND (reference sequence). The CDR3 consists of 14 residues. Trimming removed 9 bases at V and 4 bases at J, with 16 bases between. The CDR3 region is CASETGWQNQPQHF. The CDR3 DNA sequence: TGTGCCAGCGAAACAGGGTGGCAGAATCAGCCCCAGCATTTT. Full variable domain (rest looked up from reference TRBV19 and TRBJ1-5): DGGITQSPKYLFRKEGQNVTLSCEQNLNHDAMYWYRQDPGQGLRLIYYSQIVNDFQKGDIAEGYSVSREKKESFPLTVTSAQKNPTAFYLCASETGWQNQPQHFGDGTRLSIL.

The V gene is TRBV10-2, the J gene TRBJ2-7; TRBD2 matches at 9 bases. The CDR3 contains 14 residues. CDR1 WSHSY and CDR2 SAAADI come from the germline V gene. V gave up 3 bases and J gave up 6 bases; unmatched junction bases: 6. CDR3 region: CASSDLAGPSEQYF. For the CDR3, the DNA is TGCGCCAGCAGTGACCTAGCGGGGCCGTCCGAGCAGTACTTC.

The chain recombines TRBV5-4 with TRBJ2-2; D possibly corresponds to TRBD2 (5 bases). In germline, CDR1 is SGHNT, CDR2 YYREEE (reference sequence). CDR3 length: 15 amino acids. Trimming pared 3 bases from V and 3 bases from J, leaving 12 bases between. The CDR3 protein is CASSSGLAHTGELFF. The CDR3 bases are TGTGCCAGCAGCTCCGGACTGGCCCACACCGGGGAGCTGTTTTTT. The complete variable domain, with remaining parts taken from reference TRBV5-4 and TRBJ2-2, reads ETGVTQSPTHLIKTRGQQVTLRCSSQSGHNTVSWYQQALGQGPQFIFQYYREEENGRGNFPPRFSGLQFPNYSSELNVNALELDDSALYLCASSSGLAHTGELFFGEGSRLTVL.

This CDR3 reads CASSLLRQYTGELFF. The CDR3 DNA sequence: TGTGCCAGCAGTTTGCTACGACAGTACACCGGGGAGCTGTTTTTT. The V and J genes are TRBV6-5 and TRBJ2-2, with D tentatively TRBD1 (5 bases). Trimming left V 4 bases short and J 3 bases short, with 12 bases between. The CDR3 is 15 amino acids. CDR1 MNHEY and CDR2 SVGAGI come from the germline V gene.

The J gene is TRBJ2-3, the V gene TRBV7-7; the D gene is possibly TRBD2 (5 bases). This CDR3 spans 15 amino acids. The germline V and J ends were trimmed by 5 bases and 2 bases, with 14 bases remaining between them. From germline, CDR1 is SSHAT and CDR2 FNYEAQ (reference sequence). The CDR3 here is CASSLLVPNTDTQYF. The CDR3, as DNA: TGTGCCAGCAGCCTACTAGTGCCGAACACAGATACGCAGTATTTT.

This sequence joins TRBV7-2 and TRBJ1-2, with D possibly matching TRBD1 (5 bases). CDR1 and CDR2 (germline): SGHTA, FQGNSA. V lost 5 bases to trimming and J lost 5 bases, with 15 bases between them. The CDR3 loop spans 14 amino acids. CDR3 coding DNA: TGTGCCAGCAGCCCCGGGGGGGGTTTATATGGCTACACCTTC. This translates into CASSPGGGLYGYTF.

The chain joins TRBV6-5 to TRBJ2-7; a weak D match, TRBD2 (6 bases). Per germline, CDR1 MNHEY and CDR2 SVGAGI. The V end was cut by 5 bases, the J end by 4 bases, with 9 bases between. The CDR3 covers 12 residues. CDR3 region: CASSPTSYEQYF. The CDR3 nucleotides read TGTGCCAGCAGTCCGACTAGTTACGAGCAGTACTTC.

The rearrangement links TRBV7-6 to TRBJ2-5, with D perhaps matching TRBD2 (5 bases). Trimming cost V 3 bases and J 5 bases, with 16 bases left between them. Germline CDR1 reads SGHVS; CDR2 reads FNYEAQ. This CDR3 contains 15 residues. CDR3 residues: CASSLSRSQRETQYF. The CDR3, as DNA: TGTGCCAGCAGCTTGTCCAGGTCCCAGCGGGAGACCCAGTACTTC.

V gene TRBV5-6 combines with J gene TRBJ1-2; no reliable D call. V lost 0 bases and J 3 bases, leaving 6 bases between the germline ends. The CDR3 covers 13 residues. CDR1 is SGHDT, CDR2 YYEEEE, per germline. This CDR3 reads CASSLGEDYGYTF. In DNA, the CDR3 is TGTGCCAGCAGCTTGGGCGAGGACTATGGCTACACCTTC.